The TCR beta chain described here comes from a study of blood T cell repertoires in COVID-19. Recovered Cohort 3 donors showed two negative PCRs, clearance, or symptom resolution. Profiled with immunoSEQ multiplex PCR; TCRdb holds only in-frame clones, not every one. The table has about 270,000 clones, over 75% seen once. The sequenced material came from PBMCs or T cells enriched from blood (not recorded which). This clonotype originated in a man between 18 and 35 years old who had recovered from COVID-19.

CDR3 bases: TGTGCCACCAGTGATTATTGGGACAGGGGGACGATCGGGGAGCTGTTTTTT. Protein: CATSDYWDRGTIGELFF. The genes are TRBV24-1 and TRBJ2-2; 11 bases are a match to TRBD1. The CDR3 is 17 amino acids. Germline V CDR1 and CDR2: KGHDR, SFDVKD. V was pared by 2 bases and J by 7 bases, with 8 bases of the junction left unmatched.